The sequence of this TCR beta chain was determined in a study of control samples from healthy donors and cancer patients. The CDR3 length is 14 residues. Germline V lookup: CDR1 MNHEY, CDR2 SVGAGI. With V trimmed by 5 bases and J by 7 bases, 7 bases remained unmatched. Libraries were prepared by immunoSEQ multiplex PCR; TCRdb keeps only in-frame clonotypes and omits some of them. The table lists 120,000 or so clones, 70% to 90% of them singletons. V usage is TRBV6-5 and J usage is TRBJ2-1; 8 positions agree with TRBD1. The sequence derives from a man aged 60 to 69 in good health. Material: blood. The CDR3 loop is CASSNQGAINEQFF. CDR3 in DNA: TGTGCCAGCAGTAACCAGGGGGCCATAAATGAGCAGTTCTTC.